The 10 T cell receptor beta chains in this list originate from one sample, sequenced in a study of T cell repertoires in cytomegalovirus infection. TCRdb re-analysed the reads in MiXCR, keeping a single row per CDR3 protein. The repertoire has roughly 300,000 distinct CDR3 sequences, 25% of them found once; the top ten carry about 15%. The source material was PBMCs. Receptors were obtained from a human donor in good health (CMV status not recorded). Some clones in this sample may be carry-over from other donors' samples.

In its sample, this clonotype was seen many times. The rearrangement uses TRBV7-8 and TRBJ1-1; possibly TRBD1 for D (6 bases). The CDR3 spans 14 residues. V dropped 5 bases and J dropped 11 bases, with 21 bases sitting between them. The germline V gene encodes CDR1 SGHVS and CDR2 FQNEAQ. The CDR3 DNA sequence: TGTGCCAGCAGCCCATATGGGCCACAGGGAGGGGCTTTCTTT. Protein product: CASSPYGPQGGAFF.

This sequence joins TRBV12-3 or TRBV12-4 and TRBJ2-1; 8 positions match TRBD1. The CDR3 loop spans 12 amino acids. Germline trimming cut 7 bases from V and 14 bases from J; bases unmatched to any gene: 10. For the CDR3, the DNA is TGTGCCAGCACCCCTTCCAGGGGGCGGGAGTTCTTC. Its protein product is CASTPSRGREFF.

Ten or more counts support this clonotype. The V call is TRBV28, the J call TRBJ2-3, with 9 bases that match TRBD2. The V and J ends lost 10 bases and 3 bases, in that order; junction bases with no gene match: 5. The length of the CDR3 is 13 residues. Germline V gives CDR1 MDHEN, CDR2 SYDVKM. The CDR3 is CATIAGVTDTQYF. CDR3 DNA sequence: TGTGCCACGATAGCGGGGGTGACAGATACGCAGTATTTT.

The chain uses TRBV20-1 and TRBJ1-5; no reliable D call. The CDR3 is 15 residues long. CDR1 is DFQATT, CDR2 SNEGSKA, per germline (reference sequence). Trimming took off 6 bases at V and 1 base at J, with 16 bases between the two ends. The CDR3 spells CSAPPPSGSNQPQHF. The CDR3 nucleotides are TGCAGTGCCCCCCCCCCGTCGGGGAGCAATCAGCCCCAGCATTTT.

J is TRBJ1-1 and V is TRBV5-1, with D hard to call. V lost 0 bases, J lost 2 bases, and 11 bases lay in between. Germline V lookup: CDR1 SGHRS, CDR2 YFSETQ. The CDR3 extends over 15 amino acids. CDR3 DNA sequence: TGCGCCAGCAGCTTGGAGAGGATCCCTAACACTGAAGCTTTCTTT. This encodes CASSLERIPNTEAFF.

The chain links TRBV20-1 to TRBJ2-7; D is unresolved. The germline V gene encodes CDR1 DFQATT and CDR2 SNEGSKA (reference sequence). The CDR3 totals 13 residues. The V and J ends lost 5 bases and 1 base respectively, with 12 bases between them. The CDR3 nucleotides read TGCAGTGCTCGCCCCCCGTCGTCCTACGAGCAGTACTTC. The encoded protein is CSARPPSSYEQYF.

The chain is built from TRBV6-5 and TRBJ2-3, with TRBD1 matching 8 bases. The CDR3 is 16 residues long. Germline V lookup: CDR1 MNHEY, CDR2 SVGAGI. J was trimmed by 3 bases and V by 4 bases; bases with no gene match: 9. This CDR3 reads CASSSGDRMKTDTQYF. In DNA form, the CDR3 reads TGTGCCAGCAGTTCGGGGGACAGGATGAAGACAGATACGCAGTATTTT.

This clonotype has at least ten counts. CDR3 in amino acids: CASSRTGTSLNEQFF. CDR3 DNA: TGTGCCAGCAGCCGAACCGGGACTAGCCTCAATGAGCAGTTCTTC. The V call is TRBV7-2, the J call TRBJ2-1, with 9 bases aligning to TRBD2. CDR1 SGHTA and CDR2 FQGNSA come from the germline V gene. V lost 5 bases to trimming and J lost 6 bases; unmatched junction nucleotides: 8. The CDR3 is made up of 15 amino acids.

This clonotype was recorded a few times. The chain couples TRBV2 to TRBJ1-1; the D gene is possibly TRBD1 (5 bases). The CDR3 has 15 amino acids. V lost 6 bases, J lost 0 bases, and 14 bases lay in between. CDR1 is SNHLY, CDR2 FYNNEI, per germline. DNA for the CDR3: TGTGCCAGCAGCCTTTGGGGGGTCATGAACACTGAAGCTTTCTTT. Protein product: CASSLWGVMNTEAFF.

This clonotype appeared many times. The chain joins TRBV7-2 to TRBJ1-1; D is undetermined. The CDR3 has 11 residues. V was clipped by 4 bases and J by 4 bases, with 4 bases between them. CDR1 and CDR2 from the germline V gene are SGHTA and FQGNSA. CDR3: CASSYPTEAFF. CDR3 nucleotide sequence: TGTGCCAGCAGCTACCCCACTGAAGCTTTCTTT.